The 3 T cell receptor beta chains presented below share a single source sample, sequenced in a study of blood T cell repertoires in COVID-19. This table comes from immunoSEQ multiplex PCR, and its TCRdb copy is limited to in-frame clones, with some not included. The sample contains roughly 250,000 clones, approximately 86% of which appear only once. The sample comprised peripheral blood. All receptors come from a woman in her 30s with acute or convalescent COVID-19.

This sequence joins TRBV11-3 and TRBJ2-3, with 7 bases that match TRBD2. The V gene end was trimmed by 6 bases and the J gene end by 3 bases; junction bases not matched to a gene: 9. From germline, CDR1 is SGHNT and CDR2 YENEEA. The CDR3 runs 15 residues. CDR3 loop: CASSPRLAGTDTQYF. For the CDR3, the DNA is TGTGCCAGCAGTCCTAGACTAGCTGGGACAGATACGCAGTATTTT.

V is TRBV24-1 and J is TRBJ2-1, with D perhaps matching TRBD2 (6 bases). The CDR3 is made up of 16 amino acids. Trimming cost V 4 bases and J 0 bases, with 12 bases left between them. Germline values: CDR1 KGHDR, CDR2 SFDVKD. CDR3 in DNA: TGTGCCACCAGTGAATTAGGGACTGGCTCCTACAATGAGCAGTTCTTC. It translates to CATSELGTGSYNEQFF.

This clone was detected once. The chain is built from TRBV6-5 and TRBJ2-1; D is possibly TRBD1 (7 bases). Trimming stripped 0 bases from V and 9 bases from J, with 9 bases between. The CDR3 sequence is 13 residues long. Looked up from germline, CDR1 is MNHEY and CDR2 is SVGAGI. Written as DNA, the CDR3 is TGTGCCAGCAGTTACTCGCAGGGGGGTGAGCAGTTCTTC. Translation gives CASSYSQGGEQFF.